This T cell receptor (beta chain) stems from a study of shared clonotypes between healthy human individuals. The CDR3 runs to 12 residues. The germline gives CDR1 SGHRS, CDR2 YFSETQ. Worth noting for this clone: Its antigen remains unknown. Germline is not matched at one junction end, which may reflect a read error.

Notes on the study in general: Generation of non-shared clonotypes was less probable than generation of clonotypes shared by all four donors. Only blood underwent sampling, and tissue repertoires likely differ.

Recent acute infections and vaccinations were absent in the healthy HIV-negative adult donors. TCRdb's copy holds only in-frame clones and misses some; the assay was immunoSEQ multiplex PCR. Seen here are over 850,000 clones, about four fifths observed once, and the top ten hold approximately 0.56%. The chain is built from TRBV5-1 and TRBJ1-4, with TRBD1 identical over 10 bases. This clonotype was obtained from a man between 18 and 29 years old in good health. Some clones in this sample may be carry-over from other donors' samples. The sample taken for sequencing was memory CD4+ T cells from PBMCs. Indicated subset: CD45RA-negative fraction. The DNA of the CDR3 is TGCGCCAGCAGCCCGGGACAGGGGACCTTAATTTTT. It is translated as CASSPGQGTLIF.